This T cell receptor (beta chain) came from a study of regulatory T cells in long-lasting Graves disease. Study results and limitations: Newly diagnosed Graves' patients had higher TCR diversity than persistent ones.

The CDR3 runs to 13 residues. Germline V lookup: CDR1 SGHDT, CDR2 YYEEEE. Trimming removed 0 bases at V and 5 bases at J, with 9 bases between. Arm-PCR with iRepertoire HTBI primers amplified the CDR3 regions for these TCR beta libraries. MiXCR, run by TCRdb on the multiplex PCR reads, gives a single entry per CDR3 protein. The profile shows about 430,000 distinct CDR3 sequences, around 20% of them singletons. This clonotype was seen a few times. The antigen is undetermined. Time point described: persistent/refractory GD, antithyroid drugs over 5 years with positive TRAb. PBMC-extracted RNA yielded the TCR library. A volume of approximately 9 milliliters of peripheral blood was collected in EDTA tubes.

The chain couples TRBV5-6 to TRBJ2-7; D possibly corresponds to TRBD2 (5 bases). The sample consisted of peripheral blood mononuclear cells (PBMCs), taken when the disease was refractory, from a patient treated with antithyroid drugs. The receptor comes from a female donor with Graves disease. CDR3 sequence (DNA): TGTGCCAGCAGCTTGGTATTGCGGGACGAGCAGTACTTC. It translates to CASSLVLRDEQYF.